The entry below describes one TCR beta chain. Its antigen is undetermined. Germline V gives CDR1 MGHRA, CDR2 YSYEKL. This CDR3 is built from 15 residues. With 4 bases clipped from V and 8 bases from J, the junction kept 7 bases outside the gene matches. The source of the sample is a study of post-analysis software for immune sequencing data. Across the study: Disease trajectories encompassed relapsing-remitting, secondary progressive and progressive-relapsing multiple sclerosis.

Study results and limitations: F measure grouped same-batch samples tightly together. A few TRBV segments occurring more often in patients than controls included TRBV5-6, TRBV5-1 and TRBV20-1. There was significantly lower normalized Chao1 diversity in multiple sclerosis patients than in controls.

Built from TCR beta cDNA, the libraries had unique molecular identifiers in them. cDNA molecules numbering about 490,000 came from about 0.94 to 9.7 million T cells. Using its own MiXCR run on the PCR reads, TCRdb lists one record per CDR3 protein. This sample has a few hundred thousand distinct CDR3 sequences, with approximately 31% found just once. This chain joins TRBV4-1 and TRBJ2-1, with 11 bases identical to TRBD2. Source material: blood. This sequence originates from a girl aged 2 to 17 with multiple sclerosis. The CDR3 protein is CASSLCSGGAYEQFF. CDR3 bases: TGCGCCAGCAGCCTCTGTAGCGGGGGGGCCTATGAGCAGTTCTTC.